The present entry profiles one T cell receptor (beta chain) with its context. Its specificity is unknown. With a J-beta primer mix and a sample-barcoded 5' primer, a second PCR ran about 7 to 12 cycles. TCRdb analysed the 5' RACE reads with MiXCR anew, one entry per CDR3 protein. The profile shows fewer than 1,000,000 distinct CDR3 sequences, about 45% of them singletons. These data belong to a study of blood T cells in healthy people across ages. Points from the study as a whole: Researchers judged that diversity estimates from one million T cells fell short of true values.

The germline V gene encodes CDR1 SSHAT and CDR2 FNYEAQ (reference sequence). The junction had 4 bases not matched to a gene; V was cut back by 5 bases and J by 1 base. This CDR3 region has 15 residues. The sequenced sample consisted of blood. V is TRBV7-7 and J is TRBJ2-1; TRBD1 matches 8 bases. This TCR was recovered from a man aged 80 or over in good health. The CDR3 here is CASSPDRESYNEQFF. The CDR3 DNA reads as TGTGCCAGCAGCCCGGACAGGGAATCCTACAATGAGCAGTTCTTC.